The 13 T cell receptor beta chains below all came from one sample that was sequenced in a study of neoadjuvant anti-PD-1 for oral cavity cancer. The repertoire was sequenced with immunoSEQ multiplex PCR; TCRdb's copy has only in-frame clones and lacks some. The sample consists of under 20,000 clones, approximately 70% of them appearing once. The material sequenced was PBMCs, taken before nivolumab (anti-PD-1) treatment. The source is a person aged 40 to 85 with oral cavity squamous cell carcinoma.

The chain joins TRBV7-9 to TRBJ2-7; D is unresolved. The V end was cut by 4 bases, the J end by 1 base, with 11 bases between. Germline loops: CDR1 SEHNR, CDR2 FQNEAQ (reference sequence). The CDR3 runs to 14 residues. The CDR3, as DNA: TGTGCCAGCAGCTACGGACCAGGATCCTACGAGCAGTACTTC. This encodes CASSYGPGSYEQYF.

CDR3 in DNA: TGTGCCAGCAGCTTCGGCAGAAACTATGGCTACACCTTC. The encoded protein is CASSFGRNYGYTF. The J gene is TRBJ1-2, the V gene TRBV7-9; D uncertain. Trimming stripped 3 bases from V and 2 bases from J, with 7 bases between. CDR1 is SEHNR and CDR2 is FQNEAQ in the germline V gene (reference sequence). The CDR3 spans 13 residues.

This clone showed up just once. J is TRBJ2-7 and V is TRBV5-1; 7 bases fit TRBD2. V gave up 1 base and J gave up 2 bases; unmatched junction bases: 15. CDR3 length equals 18 residues. Per the germline V gene, CDR1 is SGHRS and CDR2 is YFSETQ. CDR3 sequence: CASSLYVSGTELTYEQYF. In nucleotides, the CDR3 is TGCGCCAGCAGCTTGTATGTCAGCGGGACTGAATTGACCTACGAGCAGTACTTC.

The rearrangement links TRBV6-5 to TRBJ1-5; weak D call: TRBD1 (5 bases). V lost 2 bases, J lost 7 bases, and 12 bases lay in between. Germline CDR1 MNHEY, CDR2 SVGAGI. The CDR3 runs to 14 residues. The CDR3 here is CASSYEGSGQPQHF. The CDR3, as DNA: TGTGCCAGCAGTTACGAGGGATCAGGGCAGCCCCAGCATTTT.

This clone was counted only a few times. The chain carries TRBV6-5 and TRBJ2-7; 8 nucleotides match TRBD2. This CDR3 has 14 amino acids. Germline V CDR1 and CDR2: MNHEY, SVGAGI. J lost 5 bases, V lost 5 bases, and 8 bases had no gene match. The DNA of the CDR3 is TGTGCCAGCAGTCCTAGCGGGCCGTTTCACGAGCAGTACTTC. This codes for CASSPSGPFHEQYF.

The chain couples TRBV6-6 to TRBJ1-1; tentatively, D is TRBD1 (6 bases). Germline V gene sequence: CDR1 MNHNY, CDR2 SVGAGI (reference sequence). CDR3 size: 16 residues. With 4 bases removed from V and 0 bases from J, the gap between germline ends came to 15 bases. DNA of the CDR3: TGTGCCAGCAGTTTTGGATACGGGGGCGTGAACACTGAAGCTTTCTTT. Amino acid sequence: CASSFGYGGVNTEAFF.

The chain links TRBV5-1 to TRBJ2-2; D is tentatively TRBD1 or TRBD2 (6 bases each). CDR1 is SGHRS, CDR2 YFSETQ, per germline. Trimming left V 7 bases short and J 2 bases short, with 12 bases between. This CDR3 has 14 amino acids. The DNA of the CDR3 is TGCGCCAGCGCCTTGGGGGGCAACACCGGGGAGCTGTTTTTT. Translated: CASALGGNTGELFF.

In nucleotides, the CDR3 is TGTGCCAGCAGTTACTCGGGGAGCTTCTCCTACGAGCAGTACTTC. Translated, it gives CASSYSGSFSYEQYF. This chain joins TRBV6-5 and TRBJ2-7, with D possibly being TRBD2 (5 bases). The CDR3 has 15 amino acids. With 0 bases removed from V and 0 bases from J, the gap between germline ends came to 9 bases. Germline lookup yields CDR1 MNHEY and CDR2 SVGAGI.

This clone was counted a few times. This chain uses TRBV12-2 with TRBJ2-3; the table calls TRBD1, which could not be checked here. TRBV12-2 is an annotated pseudogene. This CDR3 contains 16 residues. CDR3 DNA sequence: TGTGCAAGTCGCCCGCGCCCCGAAGGGGGCACAGATACGCAGTATTTT. It translates to CASRPRPEGGTDTQYF.

The chain joins TRBV9 to TRBJ2-1; D may correspond to TRBD1 or TRBD2 (6 bases each). The CDR3 totals 15 residues. The V end was cut by 3 bases, the J end by 5 bases, with 15 bases between. CDR1 and CDR2 from the germline V gene are SGDLS and YYNGEE. The CDR3 DNA sequence: TGTGCCAGCAGCGGAAGAGGGGGACTCGACAATGAGCAGTTCTTC. Its translation: CASSGRGGLDNEQFF.

This chain joins TRBV7-9 and TRBJ2-1, with TRBD2 identical over 11 bases. CDR1 SEHNR and CDR2 FQNEAQ come from the germline V gene (reference sequence). The CDR3 runs 15 residues. Trimming at V came to 5 bases and at J to 6 bases, leaving 6 bases not matched to a gene. The CDR3 sequence: CASSGSGRALNEQFF. The CDR3 DNA sequence: TGTGCCAGCAGCGGTAGCGGGAGGGCCCTCAATGAGCAGTTCTTC.

CDR3: CASSAWDVYSNQPQHF. The CDR3 region has the DNA TGTGCCAGTAGTGCCTGGGACGTATATAGCAATCAGCCCCAGCATTTT. The rearrangement joins TRBV19 to TRBJ1-5; D may be TRBD1 (5 bases). The CDR3 runs to 16 residues. Germline V gene lookup returns CDR1 LNHDA and CDR2 SQIVND (reference sequence). With 5 bases removed from V and 0 bases from J, the gap between germline ends came to 14 bases.

V gene TRBV30 combines with J gene TRBJ2-5, with D perhaps matching TRBD1 (5 bases). Trimming took 1 base from V and 5 from J, leaving 5 bases between them. Germline CDR1 is GTSNPN and CDR2 is SVGIG (reference sequence). The CDR3 is made up of 11 amino acids. The CDR3 region has the DNA TGTGCCTGGAGTGGGGGCGAGACCCAGTACTTC. Translating gives CAWSGGETQYF.